This T cell receptor (beta chain) originates from a study of blood T cells in healthy people across ages. Overall study findings and caveats: The authors considered diversity estimates from one million T cells to be underestimates. A strong correlation was seen between TCR beta diversity and naive T cell percentage.

Germline assignment: CDR1 LNHNV and CDR2 YYDKDF (reference sequence). CDR3 length: 15 residues. V was clipped by 3 bases and J by 0 bases, with 10 bases between them. Every donor gave 8 to 10 milliliters of peripheral blood. A second PCR of roughly 7 to 11 cycles used a sample-barcoded 5' primer and a J-beta primer mix. Each CDR3 protein gets one entry after TCRdb re-called the 5' RACE reads with MiXCR. Here the sample spans fewer than 2,000,000 distinct CDR3 sequences, 30% to 40% being singletons. On this clonotype itself: Its antigen is undetermined.

Sequencing input: blood. This receptor was obtained from a woman aged 30 to 39 in good health. The chain links TRBV15 to TRBJ2-3; D is uncertain. This chain's CDR3 is CATSSDQVSTDTQYF. The CDR3 nucleotides read TGTGCCACCAGCAGCGATCAGGTTAGCACAGATACGCAGTATTTT.